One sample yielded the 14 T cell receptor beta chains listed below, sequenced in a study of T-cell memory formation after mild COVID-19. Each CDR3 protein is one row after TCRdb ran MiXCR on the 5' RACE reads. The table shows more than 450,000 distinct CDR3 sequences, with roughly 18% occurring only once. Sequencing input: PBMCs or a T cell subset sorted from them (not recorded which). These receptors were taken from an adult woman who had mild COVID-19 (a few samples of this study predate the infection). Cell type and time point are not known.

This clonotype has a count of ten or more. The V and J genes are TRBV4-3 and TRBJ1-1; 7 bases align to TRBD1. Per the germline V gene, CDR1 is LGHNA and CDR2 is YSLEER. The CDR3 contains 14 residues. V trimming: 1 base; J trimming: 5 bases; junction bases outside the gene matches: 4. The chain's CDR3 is CASSQGQGGTEAFF. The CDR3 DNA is TGCGCCAGCAGCCAAGGACAGGGTGGGACTGAAGCTTTCTTT.

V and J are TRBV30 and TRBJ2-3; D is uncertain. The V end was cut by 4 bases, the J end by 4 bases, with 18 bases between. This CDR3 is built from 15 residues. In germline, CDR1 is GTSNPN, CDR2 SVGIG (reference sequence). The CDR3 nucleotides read TGTGCCTGGAAACACTACGACGGTATACCAGATACGCAGTATTTT. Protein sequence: CAWKHYDGIPDTQYF.

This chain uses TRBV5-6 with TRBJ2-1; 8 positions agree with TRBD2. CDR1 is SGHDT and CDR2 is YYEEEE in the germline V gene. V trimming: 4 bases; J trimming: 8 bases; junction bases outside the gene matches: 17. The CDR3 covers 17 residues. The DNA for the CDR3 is TGTGCCAGCAGCCTTATGGGTAGCGGGGACGTCAACGATGAGCAGTTCTTC. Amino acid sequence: CASSLMGSGDVNDEQFF.

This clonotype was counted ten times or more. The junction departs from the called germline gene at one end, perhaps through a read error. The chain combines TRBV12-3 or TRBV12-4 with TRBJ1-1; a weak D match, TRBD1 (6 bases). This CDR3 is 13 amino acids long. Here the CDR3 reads CASSRTANTEAFF. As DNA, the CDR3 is TGCGCCAGCAGTCGGACAGCGAACACTGAAGCTTTCTTT.

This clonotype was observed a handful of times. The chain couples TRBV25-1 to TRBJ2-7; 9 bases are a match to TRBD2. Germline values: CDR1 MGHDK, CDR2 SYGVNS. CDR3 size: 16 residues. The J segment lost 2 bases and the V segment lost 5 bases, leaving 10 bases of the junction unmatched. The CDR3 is CASSLRPTSGTYEQYF. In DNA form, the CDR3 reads TGTGCCAGCAGTTTACGCCCGACTAGCGGCACCTACGAGCAGTACTTC.

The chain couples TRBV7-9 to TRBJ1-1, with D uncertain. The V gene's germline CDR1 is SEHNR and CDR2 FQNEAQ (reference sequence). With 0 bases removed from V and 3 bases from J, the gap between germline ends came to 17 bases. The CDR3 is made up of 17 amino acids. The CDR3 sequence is CASSLARGAKDHTEAFF. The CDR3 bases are TGTGCCAGCAGCTTAGCGCGGGGAGCGAAGGATCACACTGAAGCTTTCTTT.

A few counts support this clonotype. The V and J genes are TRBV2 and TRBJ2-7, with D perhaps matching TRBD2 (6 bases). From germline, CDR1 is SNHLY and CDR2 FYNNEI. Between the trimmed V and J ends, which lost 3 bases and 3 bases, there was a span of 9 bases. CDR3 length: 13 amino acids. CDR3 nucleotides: TGTGCCAGCAGTGAGTGGAGGGGCTACGAGCAGTACTTC. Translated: CASSEWRGYEQYF. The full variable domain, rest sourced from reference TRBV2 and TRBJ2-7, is EPEVTQTPSHQVTQMGQEVILRCVPISNHLYFYWYRQILGQKVEFLVSFYNNEISEKSEIFDDQFSVERPDGSNFTLKIRSTKLEDSAMYFCASSEWRGYEQYFGPGTRLTVT.

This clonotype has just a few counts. For the CDR3, the DNA is TGTGCCAGCAGTTTAGGAGGGCATGTTGATTTAGAGACCCAGTACTTC. Its protein product is CASSLGGHVDLETQYF. The chain carries TRBV12-3 or TRBV12-4 and TRBJ2-5; a possible D gene is TRBD2 (5 bases). The germline V and J ends were trimmed by 1 base and 4 bases, with 16 bases remaining between them. The CDR3 has 16 amino acids.

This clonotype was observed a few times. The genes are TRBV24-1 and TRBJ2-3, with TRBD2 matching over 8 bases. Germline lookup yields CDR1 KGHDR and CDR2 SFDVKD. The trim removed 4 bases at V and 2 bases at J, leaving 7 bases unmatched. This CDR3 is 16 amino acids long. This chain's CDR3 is CATSDPSGGVTDTQYF. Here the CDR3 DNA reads TGTGCCACCAGTGACCCCAGCGGGGGCGTCACAGATACGCAGTATTTT.

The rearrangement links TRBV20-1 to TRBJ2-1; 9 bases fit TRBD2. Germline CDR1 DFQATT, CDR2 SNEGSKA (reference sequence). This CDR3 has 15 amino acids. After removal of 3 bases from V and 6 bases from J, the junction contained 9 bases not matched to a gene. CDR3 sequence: CSARRGTSFGNEQFF. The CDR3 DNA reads TGCAGTGCTAGGCGAGGGACTAGCTTCGGCAATGAGCAGTTCTTC.

CDR3 loop: CASSLGYRGPNEKLFF. CDR3 DNA sequence: TGTGCCAGCAGCTTAGGTTACAGGGGCCCTAATGAAAAACTGTTTTTT. This chain links TRBV7-9 with TRBJ1-4, with 7 bases matching TRBD1. V dropped 1 base and J dropped 3; count of bases not matched to a gene: 5. The CDR3 consists of 16 residues. In germline, CDR1 is SEHNR, CDR2 FQNEAQ (reference sequence).

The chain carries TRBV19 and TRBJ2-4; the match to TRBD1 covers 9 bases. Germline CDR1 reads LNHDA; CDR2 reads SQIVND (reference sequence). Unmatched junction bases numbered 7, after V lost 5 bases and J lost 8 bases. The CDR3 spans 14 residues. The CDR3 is CASSFTGGADIQYF. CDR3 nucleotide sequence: TGTGCCAGTAGTTTTACAGGGGGCGCAGACATTCAGTACTTC.

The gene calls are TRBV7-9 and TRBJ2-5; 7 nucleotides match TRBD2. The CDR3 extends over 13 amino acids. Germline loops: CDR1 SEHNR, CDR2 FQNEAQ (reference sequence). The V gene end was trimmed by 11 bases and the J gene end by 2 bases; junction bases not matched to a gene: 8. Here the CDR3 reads CASSGGKQETQYF. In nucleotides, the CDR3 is TGTGCCTCCTCCGGGGGGAAGCAAGAGACCCAGTACTTC. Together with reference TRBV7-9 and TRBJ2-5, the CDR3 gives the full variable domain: DTGVSQNPRHKITKRGQNVTFRCDPISEHNRLYWYRQTLGQGPEFLTYFQNEAQLEKSRLLSDRFSAERPKGSFSTLEIQRTEQGDSAMYLCASSGGKQETQYFGPGTRLLVL.

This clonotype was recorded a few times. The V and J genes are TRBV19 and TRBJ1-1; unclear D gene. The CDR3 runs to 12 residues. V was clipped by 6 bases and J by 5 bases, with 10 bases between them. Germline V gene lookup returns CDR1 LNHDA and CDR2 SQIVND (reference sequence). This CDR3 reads CASREGSTEAFF. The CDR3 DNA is TGTGCCAGTAGGGAAGGGAGTACTGAAGCTTTCTTT.